This T cell receptor beta chain originates from a study of cytomegalovirus exposure and HLA in healthy donors. Overall study findings and caveats: TCR beta chains numbering 164 were designated cytomegalovirus-associated. A later analysis found most CMV-associated TCR beta chains apparently HLA-restricted. Presence/absence analyses treated sequencing depth as roughly uniform across donors.

Researchers ran the PCR with 60 Vbeta and 13 Jbeta primers. TCRdb keeps only in-frame clones here, not all; method: immunoSEQ multiplex PCR. The sample lists 150,000 to 200,000 clones, around 79% occurring once. This clone is a singleton in its sample. The antigen is unknown. CDR1 SGHDT and CDR2 YYEEEE come from the germline V gene. Trimming at V came to 3 bases and at J to 6 bases, leaving 6 bases not matched to a gene. The CDR3 runs to 15 residues. This TCR came from a woman aged 45-59 years in good health and CMV-seronegative. Specimen: PBMCs. The chain couples TRBV5-6 to TRBJ2-3; the match to TRBD2 covers 11 bases. CDR3 sequence (DNA): TGTGCCAGCAGCTCGGGACTAGCGGAGGGGGATACGCAGTATTTT. The encoded protein is CASSSGLAEGDTQYF.